This is a list of T cell receptor beta chains from one sample in a study of neurological immune-mediated disorders. TCRdb analysed the 5' RACE reads with MiXCR anew, one entry per CDR3 protein. The table records 57,000 or so distinct CDR3 sequences, around 9.7% of them present only once. Material: PBMCs. The receptors stem from a man aged 25 to 45 in good health. The CDR3 runs from the conserved cysteine through the conserved F or W. Fields, in order: clone size, J gene, V gene, D gene, CDR3 protein, CDR3 DNA. D genes are given only for firm matches. The size entry is marked missing in some rows and otherwise reads once, few, many or a size class.

>many|TRBJ2-7|TRBV20-1|-
CSVRAGSSYEQYF
TGCAGTGTCCGGGCCGGAAGCTCCTACGAGCAGTACTTC
>-|TRBJ2-2|TRBV5-1|-
CASSIWMESGTGELFF
TGCGCCAGCAGCATTTGGATGGAGTCGGGGACCGGGGAGCTGTTTTTT
>many|TRBJ2-3|TRBV5-5|-
CASSFFQGPRTQYF
TGTGCCAGCAGCTTTTTCCAGGGGCCGCGGACGCAGTATTTT
>many|TRBJ2-3|TRBV6-1|-
CASRTTSDTQYF
TGTGCCAGCAGGACAACCTCAGATACGCAGTATTTT
>many|TRBJ2-5|TRBV7-9|-
CASSIGGNQETQYF
TGTGCCAGCAGCATAGGGGGAAATCAAGAGACCCAGTACTTC
>many|TRBJ2-3|TRBV7-2|-
CASSSRTGTDTQYF
TGTGCCAGCAGCTCTCGGACAGGCACAGATACGCAGTATTTT
>many|TRBJ2-2|TRBV10-3|-
CAISDWTSTGELFF
TGTGCCATCAGTGATTGGACAAGCACCGGGGAGCTGTTTTTT
>-|TRBJ2-3|TRBV7-2|-
CASSDNSDTQYF
TGTGCCAGCAGCGATAATTCTGATACGCAGTATTTT
>many|TRBJ2-4|TRBV27|-
CASSLFTPGARAKNIQYF
TGTGCCAGCAGTTTATTTACCCCGGGAGCACGAGCCAAAAACATTCAGTACTTC
>many|TRBJ1-4|TRBV28|-
CASRWGNNEKLFF
TGTGCCAGCAGGTGGGGGAATAATGAAAAACTGTTTTTT
>medium-sized|TRBJ2-7|TRBV12-3/TRBV12-4|-
CASSLGGSSYEQYF
TGCGCCAGCAGCTTAGGGGGTTCCTCCTACGAGCAGTACTTC
>many|TRBJ2-5|TRBV20-1|TRBD2
CSARTSGVETQYF
TGCAGTGCTAGGACTAGCGGCGTAGAGACCCAGTACTTC
>many|TRBJ1-5|TRBV20-1|-
CSARSGSNQPQHF
TGCAGTGCTAGAAGTGGTTCCAATCAGCCCCAGCATTTT
>-|TRBJ2-1|TRBV20-1|TRBD2
CSARVRGGPYNEQFF
TGCAGTGCTAGAGTGCGGGGAGGGCCCTACAATGAGCAGTTCTTC
>many|TRBJ2-5|TRBV14|-
CASSQGGLAEETQYF
TGTGCCAGCAGCCAAGGGGGGCTAGCGGAAGAGACCCAGTACTTC
>many|TRBJ2-3|TRBV7-2|TRBD2
CASSLARFSGALDDTQYF
TGTGCCAGCAGCTTAGCGAGGTTCAGCGGGGCCCTTGATGATACGCAGTATTTT
>many|TRBJ2-2|TRBV9|TRBD2
CASSRPRLAGVITGELFF
TGTGCCAGCAGCAGACCCCGGCTAGCGGGAGTAATTACCGGGGAGCTGTTTTTT